This entry is about one T cell receptor beta chain. Its antigen remains undetermined. Base qualities are not at hand, and no much larger clone is one base apart. Library generation was performed with PCR. Sequencer: Illumina HiSeq 2500. To normalize quantification of the TCRbeta repertoire, the TCR libraries were built with molecular barcoding that relied on unique molecular identifiers. TCRdb reworked the public reads: Q25 trimming with fastp, MiXCR clone assembly, productive beta chains retained. Every entry covers one CDR3 protein and lists the most common genes and DNA from its rows. In this sample the table shows 190,000 or so distinct CDR3 sequences, around 6.8% of which occur a single time. The ten largest account for around 2.7% of the sample. The CDR3 runs 11 amino acids, cysteine and phenylalanine included. The CDR3 DNA has 33 bases and is translated from base 1. For CDR1 and CDR2, the germline V gene lists KGHDR and SFDVKD. V loses 4 bases of germline sequence and J loses 8 bases, and the interval between the two ends is 7 bases.

These data come from a study of T-cell reconstitution after alpha-beta-depleted transplantation in children (dated by TCRdb to the mid-2010s). With regard to the full study: The study quantitatively tracked T-cell immune reconstitution after TCRalphabeta/CD19-depleted allogeneic hematopoietic cell transplantation in children using TCR repertoire profiling.

The sequence derives from a human donor who donated a stem cell graft to a child with Wiskott-Aldrich syndrome. The sequenced sample was PBMCs from the stem cell graft donor, obtained from the stem cell graft. The rearrangement combines TRBV24-1 with TRBJ1-2; no D segment can be confidently identified. The DNA sequence follows: TGTGCCACCAGTGAAGGATGGGGCTACACCTTC. Its translation is CATSEGWGYTF.